This T cell receptor (beta chain) derives from a study of T cell responses to AZD1222 COVID-19 vaccine. Profiling relied on immunoSEQ multiplex PCR, and the TCRdb table lists in-frame clones only, not all of them. The sample lists 150,000 to 160,000 clones; about nine tenths were seen once. Comment on this clone: Its antigen is still unknown.

The study, taken as a whole, reports: Baseline serostatus was positive in only six AZD1222 recipients. Increases in Spike-specific TCR breadth and depth were seen after two AZD1222 doses.

The source of this sequence is an adult in good health. The material was peripheral blood, obtained on day 0 of AZD1222 vaccination.

CDR3: CASSLARASGNTIYF. For the CDR3, the DNA is TGTGCCAGCAGTTTAGCACGGGCCTCTGGAAACACCATATATTTT. The chain uses TRBV28 and TRBJ1-3; D is unresolved. The length of the CDR3 is 15 residues. V was pared by 2 bases and J by 0 bases, with 8 bases between. Germline V gene lookup returns CDR1 MDHEN and CDR2 SYDVKM.